The 9 T cell receptor beta chains below come from one sample, sequenced in a study of cytomegalovirus exposure and HLA in healthy donors. PCR involved 60 Vbeta and 13 Jbeta primers. TCRdb's copy holds only in-frame clones and misses some; the assay was immunoSEQ multiplex PCR. This table lists over 100,000 clones. Source material: PBMCs. The receptors were sampled from a man between 18 and 35 years old in good health and CMV-seronegative.

The V gene is TRBV28, the J gene TRBJ1-6, with 8 bases matching TRBD1. V trimming: 6 bases; J trimming: 7 bases; junction bases outside the gene matches: 2. The CDR3 has 13 amino acids. CDR1 and CDR2 (germline): MDHEN, SYDVKM. CDR3 sequence: CASRQGENSPLHF. The CDR3, as DNA: TGTGCCAGCAGACAGGGGGAAAATTCACCCCTCCACTTT.

A remark on this clone: One junction end does not reproduce the germline sequence, and a read error may be involved. The J gene is TRBJ1-4, the V gene TRBV2; TRBD1 matches at 7 bases. The CDR3 is made up of 14 amino acids. Germline-derived CDR1 and CDR2 are SNHLY and FYNNEI. The CDR3 here is CASREDRVNEKLFF. CDR3 in DNA: TGTGCCAGCAGGGAAGACAGGGTGAACGAAAAACTGTTTTTT.

The chain recombines TRBV19 with TRBJ1-5; tentative D call: TRBD1 (5 bases). Germline V gene data show CDR1 as LNHDA and CDR2 as SQIVND (reference sequence). The CDR3 consists of 13 residues. Trimming pared 2 bases from V and 8 bases from J, leaving 10 bases between. The CDR3 bases are TGTGCCAGTAGTATATGGGGAGGGGAGCCCCAGCATTTT. Its translation is CASSIWGGEPQHF.

V is TRBV6-6 and J is TRBJ2-2; TRBD1 matches 8 bases. The germline V gene has CDR1 MNHNY and CDR2 SVGAGI (reference sequence). V trimming: 7 bases; J trimming: 5 bases; junction bases outside the gene matches: 9. The CDR3 is 15 residues long. The CDR3 DNA sequence: TGTGCCAGCACAGACAGGACAGGGAAAACCGGGGAGCTGTTTTTT. Translating it yields CASTDRTGKTGELFF.

V gene TRBV4-2 combines with J gene TRBJ2-1; a possible D gene is TRBD1 (6 bases). Germline V gene data show CDR1 as LGHNA and CDR2 as YNFKEQ. The CDR3 is made up of 15 amino acids. Trimming took 3 bases from V and 3 from J, leaving 12 bases between them. The CDR3 DNA is TGTGCCAGCAGCCACACGTCGGACAGCTACAATGAGCAGTTCTTC. Protein: CASSHTSDSYNEQFF.

The V call is TRBV7-2, the J call TRBJ2-5; TRBD2 agrees at 10 bases. The CDR3 spans 16 residues. CDR1 is SGHTA, CDR2 FQGNSA, per germline. Trimming took 1 base from V and 7 from J; bases not matched to a gene: 9. Here the CDR3 DNA reads TGTGCCAGCAGCTTAGTCCTAGCGGGAGTTGATGTGACCCAGTACTTC. It encodes CASSLVLAGVDVTQYF.

V and J are TRBV7-9 and TRBJ1-3; D is unclear. This CDR3 comprises 15 residues. V gave up 5 bases and J gave up 1 base, with 12 bases separating them. The V gene's germline CDR1 is SEHNR and CDR2 FQNEAQ (reference sequence). Written as DNA, the CDR3 is TGTGCCAGCAGCCCACATGCCATATCTGGAAACACCATATATTTT. This encodes CASSPHAISGNTIYF.

The rearrangement uses TRBV7-2 and TRBJ1-6; D unresolved. V was pared by 5 bases and J by 7 bases, with 6 bases between. The CDR3 contains 12 residues. CDR1 is SGHTA and CDR2 is FQGNSA in the germline V gene. The CDR3 bases are TGTGCCAGCAGCGCACAGAATTCACCCCTCCACTTT. Translated: CASSAQNSPLHF.

The V gene is TRBV29-1, the J gene TRBJ1-4, with no clear D. The germline V gene encodes CDR1 SQVTM and CDR2 ANQGSEA. The V end lost 4 bases, the J end lost 8 bases, and 5 bases lay between the germline ends. CDR3 size: 10 residues. CDR3 amino acids: CSVGGEKLFF. DNA of the CDR3: TGCAGCGTTGGCGGCGAAAAACTGTTTTTT.